This passage covers 14 T cell receptor beta chains from one sample sequenced in a study of CD8+CD57+ T cells in acquired aplastic anemia. CDR3 and TCR beta VDJ profiling relied on genomic DNA as the template. TCRdb independently ran MiXCR on the reads; one entry per CDR3 protein. The table lists some 200,000 distinct CDR3 sequences, approximately 52% of them singletons, with about 1.7% in the top ten. By flow cytometry, patients selected for sequencing had shown an expansion of CD8+CD57+ cells. The material sequenced was sorted CD4+, CD8+, or CD8+CD57+ T cells (not recorded which) from PBMCs. The receptors were sampled from a human donor with aplastic anemia.

As regards this clonotype: The junction and the germline gene differ at one end; a read error may be behind it. V usage is TRBV7-7 and J usage is TRBJ2-5; D ambiguous. The CDR3 runs to 12 residues. The germline CDR1 and CDR2 sequences are SSHAT and FNYEAQ (reference sequence). The CDR3 sequence is CASSVDGETQYF. DNA for the CDR3: TGTGCTAGCAGCGTAGACGGAGAGACCCAGTACTTC.

In its sample, this clonotype was seen many times. The chain is built from TRBV4-1 and TRBJ1-1; the D gene is possibly TRBD1 (5 bases). Germline V CDR1 and CDR2: MGHRA, YSYEKL. CDR3 size: 15 residues. The V end lost 1 base, the J end lost 1 base, and 10 bases lay between the germline ends. This CDR3 is CASSQVRGGNTEAFF. Written as DNA, the CDR3 is TGCGCCAGCAGCCAAGTCCGTGGGGGGAACACTGAAGCTTTCTTT.

Notes on this clonotype: This may be a read error: a much more frequent sequence differs by one nucleotide. The rearrangement links TRBV9 to TRBJ2-1; D call uncertain. The germline V gene has CDR1 SGDLS and CDR2 YYNGEE. The CDR3 is made up of 11 amino acids. V was trimmed by 4 bases and J by 3 bases, leaving 2 bases between them. The CDR3 coding sequence is TGTGCCAGCAGCCTCTACAATGAGCAGTTCTTC. It specifies CASSLYNEQFF.

In this sample, this clonotype turned up a few times. The V and J genes are TRBV4-3 and TRBJ2-1; D uncertain. This CDR3 spans 14 amino acids. Germline CDR1 reads LGHNA; CDR2 reads YSLEER. V was cut by 5 bases and J by 4 bases, with 12 bases left in between. The CDR3 spells CASSYLQDYNEQFF. Written as DNA, the CDR3 is TGCGCCAGCAGCTACCTCCAAGATTACAATGAGCAGTTCTTC.

This clonotype was recorded many times. The genes are TRBV20-1 and TRBJ1-5; the D gene is possibly TRBD1 (5 bases). This CDR3 spans 14 amino acids. Trimming removed 0 bases at V and 4 bases at J, with 10 bases between. Per germline, CDR1 DFQATT and CDR2 SNEGSKA (reference sequence). CDR3 sequence (DNA): TGCAGTGCTAGAGAATCGACAGTTAATCAGCCCCAGCATTTT. Its translation is CSARESTVNQPQHF.

This chain joins TRBV19 and TRBJ1-1; D might be TRBD1 (5 bases). Germline CDR1 reads LNHDA; CDR2 reads SQIVND (reference sequence). V was clipped by 1 base and J by 6 bases, with 9 bases between them. This CDR3 has 13 residues. In DNA, the CDR3 is TGTGCCAGTAGTATAGGCAGGGTGGCTGAAGCTTTCTTT. Residues: CASSIGRVAEAFF.

V and J are TRBV10-3 and TRBJ2-3; 10 bases agree with TRBD2. The CDR3 runs 17 residues. Germline CDR1 reads ENHRY; CDR2 reads SYGVKD. Unmatched junction bases numbered 16, after V lost 7 bases and J lost 6 bases. The CDR3 coding sequence is TGTGCCATCACGACAGGGGATGAAGCGGGAGGGTGGGATACGCAGTATTTT. Protein: CAITTGDEAGGWDTQYF.

The gene calls are TRBV12-3 or TRBV12-4 and TRBJ1-4, with 12 nucleotides matching TRBD1. The CDR3 consists of 14 residues. J gave up 7 bases and V 5 bases, and 2 bases lay outside the gene matches. The CDR3, as DNA: TGTGCCAGCAGTGGGACAGGGGGCATTGAAAAACTGTTTTTT. Encoded protein: CASSGTGGIEKLFF.

The CDR3, as DNA: TGCAGCGTCCCGTGGTTAAACACCGGGGAGCTGTTTTTT. Its protein is CSVPWLNTGELFF. The chain has TRBV29-1 and TRBJ2-2; D gene ambiguous. Looked up from germline, CDR1 is SQVTM and CDR2 is ANQGSEA. V dropped 6 bases and J dropped 2 bases, with 10 bases sitting between them. The CDR3 runs to 13 residues.

The CDR3 DNA is TGTGCCAGCAGTGTCTTCCAGGGGTTGAATCAGCCCCAGCATTTT. It translates to CASSVFQGLNQPQHF. The V call is TRBV2, the J call TRBJ1-5; D perhaps matches TRBD1 (6 bases). The V gene's germline CDR1 is SNHLY and CDR2 FYNNEI. V lost 4 bases to trimming and J lost 4 bases, with 14 bases between them. This CDR3 has 15 amino acids.

The chain is built from TRBV29-1 and TRBJ1-1; D is uncertain. Trimming took off 1 base at V and 9 bases at J, with 15 bases between the two ends. Per germline, CDR1 SQVTM and CDR2 ANQGSEA. The CDR3 is 13 residues long. CDR3 protein: CSVEGSSGEKAFF. The CDR3 nucleotides are TGCAGCGTTGAAGGGTCTTCGGGAGAAAAAGCTTTCTTT.

J is TRBJ2-7 and V is TRBV10-3; 8 nucleotides align to TRBD2. CDR3 length: 16 residues. Trimming removed 3 bases from V and 5 bases from J; junction bases left unmatched: 12. The germline gives CDR1 ENHRY, CDR2 SYGVKD. CDR3 nucleotides: TGTGCCATCAGTGATCTTTTAACGGGAGGGCCCAACGAGCAGTACTTC. It codes for CAISDLLTGGPNEQYF.

This clonotype showed up many times. J is TRBJ1-2 and V is TRBV5-1; a weak D match, TRBD1 (5 bases). Trimming removed 9 bases at V and 4 bases at J, with 22 bases between. CDR3 length equals 15 residues. Germline V gene lookup returns CDR1 SGHRS and CDR2 YFSETQ. CDR3 DNA: TGCGCCACCACCCCTCAACCCGGGACTGCCTATGGCTACACCTTC. Encoded protein: CATTPQPGTAYGYTF.

The genes are TRBV20-1 and TRBJ1-6; D unclear. In germline, CDR1 is DFQATT, CDR2 SNEGSKA (reference sequence). The CDR3 is made up of 14 amino acids. V shed 0 bases and J shed 9 bases, with 12 bases lying between them. The CDR3 DNA follows: TGCAGTGCTAGAGATCGAAAGGGTGCTTCACCCCTCCACTTT. Amino acids: CSARDRKGASPLHF.